What follows are 26 T cell receptor beta chains derived from one specimen sequenced in a study of human T cells and chemical hapten exposure (dated by TCRdb to about 2021). Receptor libraries were prepared by RACE. TCRdb records NextSeq 500 as the sequencer. In TCRdb, the public reads were trimmed at Q25 with fastp and aligned with MiXCR, with productive beta chains retained. Rows are combined by CDR3 protein, so each entry shows the most common genes and DNA. The sample records approximately 110,000 distinct CDR3 sequences, 9.2% of which are singletons. The top ten constitute 2.5% to 3.5% of the sample. The label giving this sample's time point can be read as: patch test 2, 6 weeks after DPC sensitization. Taken with the paper, the label for treatment or condition translates to: therapeutic diphenylcyclopropenone sensitization with weekly scalp DPC. Source: whole blood, taken in connection with sensitization to the hapten diphenylcyclopropenone (DPC). The receptor source for this set is a woman in her 40s with alopecia areata. Some clones in this sample may be carry-over from other donors' samples.

In its sample, this clonotype was seen a few times. The genes are TRBV20-1 and TRBJ2-2, with D uncertain. Germline CDR1 DFQATT, CDR2 SNEGSKA (reference sequence). The CDR3 consists of 18 residues. V shed 0 bases and J shed 4 bases, with 21 bases lying between them. CDR3 amino acids: CSARDQGIGSGGTGELFF. CDR3 DNA sequence: TGCAGTGCTAGAGATCAAGGGATCGGGTCTGGTGGCACCGGGGAGCTGTTTTTT.

This clonotype has more than one count but fewer than ten. The chain joins TRBV29-1 to TRBJ2-7; D possibly corresponds to TRBD1 (6 bases). Germline V gives CDR1 SQVTM, CDR2 ANQGSEA. This CDR3 spans 12 amino acids. The CDR3 here is CSVNTGSYEQYF. CDR3 coding DNA: TGCAGTGTAAATACAGGGAGTTACGAGCAGTACTTC.

The table lists this clonotype with many counts. This sequence joins TRBV11-2 and TRBJ2-1; 7 bases are a match to TRBD2. The CDR3 is 14 residues long. CDR1 is SGHAT and CDR2 is FQNNGV in the germline V gene. V was pared by 0 bases and J by 11 bases, with 7 bases of the junction left unmatched. The CDR3 protein is CASSLDRLGGKQFF. In nucleotides, the CDR3 is TGTGCCAGCAGCTTAGATAGGTTGGGGGGGAAGCAGTTCTTC.

There are a few counts of this clonotype. The chain couples TRBV7-9 to TRBJ1-6; D uncertain. The CDR3 is made up of 21 amino acids. V gave up 3 bases and J gave up 8 bases, with 32 bases separating them. Per the germline V gene, CDR1 is SEHNR and CDR2 is FQNEAQ (reference sequence). The CDR3 DNA sequence: TGTGCCAGCAGCTTTGATTCCACTGACCCGGGCACACGACCGCTCGATTCACCCCTCCACTTT. This codes for CASSFDSTDPGTRPLDSPLHF.

This clonotype showed up just a few times. V usage is TRBV4-2 and J usage is TRBJ1-2; D remains ambiguous. Germline values: CDR1 LGHNA, CDR2 YNFKEQ. The CDR3 spans 13 residues. The germline V and J ends were trimmed by 0 bases and 5 bases, with 7 bases remaining between them. CDR3: CASSQDSGYGYTF. Written as DNA, the CDR3 is TGTGCCAGCAGCCAAGATTCGGGATATGGCTACACCTTC.

This clonotype was counted a few times. The chain is built from TRBV7-8 and TRBJ2-1, with 7 bases identical to TRBD1. CDR1 and CDR2 (germline): SGHVS, FQNEAQ. V shed 5 bases, J shed 2 bases, and the junction held 6 bases outside the gene matches. The CDR3 spans 15 residues. CDR3 protein: CASSLGQEAYNEQFF. DNA for the CDR3: TGTGCCAGCAGCCTCGGACAGGAAGCCTACAATGAGCAGTTCTTC.

There are many counts of this clonotype. V gene TRBV16 combines with J gene TRBJ1-5; 10 bases are shared with TRBD1. Germline trimming cut 8 bases from V and 1 base from J; bases unmatched to any gene: 5. The germline CDR1 and CDR2 sequences are KGHSY and FQNENV. CDR3 length: 15 residues. CDR3 in amino acids: CASGRTGGSNQPQHF. Written as DNA, the CDR3 is TGTGCCAGCGGGAGGACAGGGGGAAGCAATCAGCCCCAGCATTTT.

The chain is built from TRBV3-1 and TRBJ2-3; 12 bases match TRBD2. V was pared by 0 bases and J by 4 bases, with 8 bases of the junction left unmatched. This CDR3 is built from 18 residues. The germline CDR1 and CDR2 sequences are LGHDT and YNNKEL (reference sequence). DNA for the CDR3: TGTGCCAGCAGCCAAGAAGGGACTAGCGGGCCCGAGGCAGATACGCAGTATTTT. Protein product: CASSQEGTSGPEADTQYF.

This clonotype was recorded at least ten times. This rearrangement joins TRBV7-2 to TRBJ1-1, with TRBD1 identical over 7 bases. With 7 bases clipped from V and 11 bases from J, the junction kept 10 bases outside the gene matches. Germline V gene lookup returns CDR1 SGHTA and CDR2 FQGNSA. There are 12 residues in the CDR3. CDR3 coding DNA: TGTGCCAGCAACGACAGGGTGGCTCGGGCTTTCTTT. Protein product: CASNDRVARAFF.

The chain joins TRBV6-1 to TRBJ2-2; D perhaps matches TRBD1 (5 bases). V shed 2 bases and J shed 5 bases, with 15 bases lying between them. Germline lookup yields CDR1 MNHNS and CDR2 SASEGT. The CDR3 contains 16 residues. CDR3 amino acids: CASSELKGVGTGELFF. In DNA, the CDR3 is TGTGCCAGCAGTGAATTGAAAGGGGTAGGGACCGGGGAGCTGTTTTTT.

This clonotype has only a few counts. CDR3 residues: CASSQGQRNTEAFF. The CDR3 bases are TGTGCCAGCAGCCAGGGACAGAGGAACACTGAAGCTTTCTTT. V usage is TRBV7-6 and J usage is TRBJ1-1; 7 nucleotides align to TRBD1. The V and J ends lost 5 bases and 1 base, in that order; junction bases with no gene match: 4. Germline CDR1 and CDR2: SGHVS and FNYEAQ. The CDR3 consists of 14 residues. Supplemented by reference TRBV7-6 and TRBJ1-1, the full variable domain reads GAGVSQSPRYKVTKRGQDVALRCDPISGHVSLYWYRQALGQGPEFLTYFNYEAQQDKSGLPNDRFSAERPEGSISTLTIQRTEQRDSAMYRCASSQGQRNTEAFFGQGTRLTVV.

For this clonotype: Likely a read error: the CDR3 ends without its conserved phenylalanine or tryptophan. The V and J genes are TRBV4-2 and TRBJ2-3, with 9 bases lining up with TRBD2. Germline loops: CDR1 LGHNA, CDR2 YNFKEQ. The CDR3 extends over 16 amino acids. V trimming: 0 bases; J trimming: 4 bases; junction bases outside the gene matches: 5. CDR3 sequence (DNA): TGTGCCAGCAGCCAAGATGGTAGCGGGGGCGCAGATACGCAGTATTCT. It codes for CASSQDGSGGADTQYS.

This clonotype was seen repeatedly, ten times or more. V gene TRBV6-2 or TRBV6-3 combines with J gene TRBJ1-1; possibly TRBD1 for D (5 bases). This CDR3 region has 15 residues. Germline V gives CDR1 MNHEY, CDR2 SVGEGT. The V end was cut by 2 bases, the J end by 1 base, with 11 bases between. The CDR3 reads CASSYEGQPNTEAFF. CDR3 sequence (DNA): TGTGCCAGCAGTTACGAGGGGCAGCCGAACACTGAAGCTTTCTTT.

In this sample, this clonotype turned up many times. The V gene is TRBV9, the J gene TRBJ1-1; a possible D gene is TRBD1 (6 bases). CDR1 is SGDLS and CDR2 is YYNGEE in the germline V gene. The CDR3 has 11 amino acids. V gave up 7 bases and J gave up 8 bases, with 12 bases separating them. The CDR3 is CASGGQREAFF. CDR3 nucleotides: TGTGCCAGCGGAGGACAGCGAGAAGCTTTCTTT.

This clonotype was recorded many times. The chain carries TRBV7-2 and TRBJ1-2; D unresolved. The CDR3 sequence is 14 residues long. In germline, CDR1 is SGHTA, CDR2 FQGNSA. Trimming shortened V by 4 bases and J by 1 base, and 10 bases separated the two germline ends. CDR3 residues: CASSSYGINYGYTF. The CDR3 nucleotides read TGTGCCAGCAGCTCATACGGGATTAACTATGGCTACACCTTC. Together with reference TRBV7-2 and TRBJ1-2, the CDR3 gives the full variable domain: GAGVSQSPSNKVTEKGKDVELRCDPISGHTALYWYRQSLGQGLEFLIYFQGNSAPDKSGLPSDRFSAERTGGSVSTLTIQRTQQEDSAVYLCASSSYGINYGYTFGSGTRLTVV.

The rearrangement uses TRBV7-3 and TRBJ2-1; 10 bases are shared with TRBD2. The germline V gene encodes CDR1 SGHTA and CDR2 FQGTGA. Trimming cost V 0 bases and J 2 bases; bases outside gene matches: 7. This CDR3 is 18 amino acids long. This CDR3 reads CASSLTFPSGGTYNEQFF. In nucleotides, the CDR3 is TGTGCCAGCAGCTTAACGTTCCCTAGCGGGGGAACCTACAATGAGCAGTTCTTC.

This clonotype was recorded many times. The chain recombines TRBV6-6 with TRBJ1-6; 11 nucleotides agree with TRBD1. Germline assignment: CDR1 MNHNY and CDR2 SVGAGI (reference sequence). J gave up 5 bases and V 0 bases, and 12 bases lay outside the gene matches. The CDR3 length is 20 residues. The CDR3 DNA follows: TGTGCCAGCAGTTACTCGCCCTGGGGACAGGGGGTACGGGATAATTCACCCCTCCACTTT. The encoded protein is CASSYSPWGQGVRDNSPLHF.

This clonotype appeared many times. The chain employs TRBV7-2 and TRBJ2-7, with 7 bases fitting TRBD1. V lost 3 bases and J lost 0; bases outside the gene matches: 8. Germline CDR1 is SGHTA and CDR2 is FQGNSA. The CDR3 has 16 amino acids. The CDR3 here is CASSFLQDRSSYEQYF. Here the CDR3 DNA reads TGTGCCAGCAGCTTTCTCCAGGACAGGAGCTCCTACGAGCAGTACTTC.

This clonotype was detected ten times or more. The chain combines TRBV7-9 with TRBJ2-3; tentatively, D is TRBD2 (5 bases). V shed 3 bases and J shed 1 base, with 8 bases lying between them. CDR1 SEHNR and CDR2 FQNEAQ come from the germline V gene (reference sequence). The CDR3 runs to 14 residues. CDR3 DNA: TGTGCCAGCAGCTTGCTCGGGGGCACAGATACGCAGTATTTT. This encodes CASSLLGGTDTQYF.

This chain connects TRBV20-1 to TRBJ1-4, with 7 bases that match TRBD1. The CDR3 sequence is 15 residues long. Germline assignment: CDR1 DFQATT and CDR2 SNEGSKA (reference sequence). With 5 bases clipped from V and 7 bases from J, the junction kept 13 bases outside the gene matches. The CDR3 DNA is TGCAGTGCTGTAGGACCGGGAGGGGGCGGTGAAAAACTGTTTTTT. Its translation: CSAVGPGGGGEKLFF.

This clonotype was recorded at least ten times. The chain is built from TRBV6-6 and TRBJ1-2, with 7 bases fitting TRBD1. The CDR3 totals 17 residues. Per the germline V gene, CDR1 is MNHNY and CDR2 is SVGAGI (reference sequence). V gave up 6 bases and J gave up 0 bases; unmatched junction bases: 13. DNA for the CDR3: TGTGCCAGCAGCTTTCAACCGGGACAGTCTTCTAACTATGGCTACACCTTC. Encoded protein: CASSFQPGQSSNYGYTF.

The chain recombines TRBV5-4 with TRBJ2-3, with D perhaps TRBD1 or TRBD2 (6 bases each). Germline V gene data show CDR1 as SGHNT and CDR2 as YYREEE (reference sequence). Trimming took off 4 bases at V and 6 bases at J, with 18 bases between the two ends. This CDR3 region has 15 residues. CDR3 protein: CASSREGGPGDTQYF. DNA of the CDR3: TGTGCCAGCAGCCGAGAGGGGGGCCCAGGGGATACGCAGTATTTT.

This clonotype was picked up a small number of times. V usage is TRBV5-1 and J usage is TRBJ2-2, with 10 bases identical to TRBD1. This CDR3 has 18 amino acids. Germline CDR1 and CDR2: SGHRS and YFSETQ. Trimming at V came to 3 bases and at J to 0 bases, leaving 8 bases not matched to a gene. CDR3 bases: TGCGCCAGCAGCTCGCCGACCGGACAGGGGGCGAACACCGGGGAGCTGTTTTTT. Its protein is CASSSPTGQGANTGELFF.

This clonotype has a count of ten or more. The J gene is TRBJ2-1, the V gene TRBV4-3; D is uncertain. V was cut by 1 base and J by 3 bases, with 10 bases left in between. This CDR3 contains 15 residues. Germline V gives CDR1 LGHNA, CDR2 YSLEER. The CDR3 spells CASSQVAGYYNEQFF. The CDR3 DNA reads TGCGCCAGCAGCCAAGTAGCAGGTTACTACAATGAGCAGTTCTTC.

At least ten counts were recorded for this clonotype. The chain joins TRBV28 to TRBJ2-5, with TRBD1 identical over 7 bases. Germline V CDR1 and CDR2: MDHEN, SYDVKM. This CDR3 is 15 amino acids long. V lost 5 bases to trimming and J lost 1 base; unmatched junction nucleotides: 7. The CDR3 coding sequence is TGTGCCAGCAGTAAAACGGGACAGATCCAAGAGACCCAGTACTTC. This codes for CASSKTGQIQETQYF.

This rearrangement joins TRBV2 to TRBJ2-6; D is unresolved. Germline CDR1 and CDR2: SNHLY and FYNNEI. With 2 bases removed from V and 2 bases from J, the gap between germline ends came to 7 bases. CDR3 size: 15 residues. The CDR3 bases are TGTGCCAGCAGTGAACTAGGGCCTGGGGCCAACGTCCTGACTTTC. Protein: CASSELGPGANVLTF.